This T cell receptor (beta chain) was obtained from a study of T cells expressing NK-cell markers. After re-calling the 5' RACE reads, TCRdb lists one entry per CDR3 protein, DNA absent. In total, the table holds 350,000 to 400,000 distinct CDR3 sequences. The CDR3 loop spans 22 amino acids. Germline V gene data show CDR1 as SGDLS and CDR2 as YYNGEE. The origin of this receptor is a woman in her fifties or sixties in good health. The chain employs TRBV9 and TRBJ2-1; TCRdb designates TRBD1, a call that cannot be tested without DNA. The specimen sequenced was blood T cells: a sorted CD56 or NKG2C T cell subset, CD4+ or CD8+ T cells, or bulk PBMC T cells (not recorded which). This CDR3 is CASSESEEPSPGRKFSYNEQFF.